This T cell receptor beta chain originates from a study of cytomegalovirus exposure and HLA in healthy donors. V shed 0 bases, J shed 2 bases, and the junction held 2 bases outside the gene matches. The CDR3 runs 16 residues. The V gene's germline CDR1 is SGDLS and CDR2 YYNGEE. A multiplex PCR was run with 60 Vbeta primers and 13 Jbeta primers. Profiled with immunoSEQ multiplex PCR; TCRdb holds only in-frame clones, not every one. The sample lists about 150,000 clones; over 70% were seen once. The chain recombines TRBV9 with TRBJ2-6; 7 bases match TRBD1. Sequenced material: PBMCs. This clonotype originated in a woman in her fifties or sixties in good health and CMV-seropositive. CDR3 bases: TGTGCCAGCAGCGTAGGTCAGGGGGCTGGGGCCAACGTCCTGACTTTC. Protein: CASSVGQGAGANVLTF.